The clone carrying this TCR beta chain was counted only a few times. Its antigen remains unidentified. This specimen belongs to a study of T cell repertoires in cytomegalovirus infection. TCRdb fed the reads into MiXCR, producing one record per CDR3 protein. Counted here are a few hundred thousand distinct CDR3 sequences, around 29% occurring once; the ten biggest clones make up 20%. Sequencing was performed on cultured PBMCs, taken from culture after CMV antigen stimulation. The receptor's source is a human donor in good health (CMV status not recorded). Some clones in this sample may be carry-over from other donors' samples.

The DNA for the CDR3 is TGTGCCAGCAGCTTACGGTCCGGGGGAAACTACGAGCAGTACTTC. It codes for CASSLRSGGNYEQYF. J is TRBJ2-7 and V is TRBV7-3, with a tentative D call TRBD2 (6 bases). Germline-derived CDR1 and CDR2 are SGHTA and FQGTGA. The ends were cut back, 2 bases at V and 3 bases at J, with 14 bases in the middle. This CDR3 contains 15 residues.